This T cell receptor (beta chain) was recorded in a study of post-analysis software for immune sequencing data. The study's findings and limits: Comparison of patients with controls showed roughly five TRBV segments more frequent in patients, TRBV5-6, TRBV5-1 and TRBV20-1 among them. Controls significantly exceeded multiple sclerosis patients in normalized Chao1 diversity. F-measure co-clustering was strong for batch-matched samples.

This clonotype was seen only a few times. Its antigen is unknown. CDR3 length equals 16 residues. V was shortened by 5 bases and J by 3 bases, with 20 bases between the two germline ends. Germline V gene data show CDR1 as MNHEY and CDR2 as SVGEGT. Unique-molecular-identifier-tagged TCR beta cDNA libraries were used. TCRdb redid the calling of the PCR reads with MiXCR, one entry per CDR3 protein. The sample lists roughly 670,000 distinct CDR3 sequences; approximately 60% were seen once. Sequenced input: blood. The gene calls are TRBV6-2 or TRBV6-3 and TRBJ2-7; weak D call: TRBD1 (6 bases). The TCR was taken from a girl aged 2-10 years with multiple sclerosis. This CDR3 is CASSNFKTTGNYEQYF. The CDR3 DNA is TGTGCCAGCAGTAATTTTAAAACTACAGGGAACTACGAGCAGTACTTC.